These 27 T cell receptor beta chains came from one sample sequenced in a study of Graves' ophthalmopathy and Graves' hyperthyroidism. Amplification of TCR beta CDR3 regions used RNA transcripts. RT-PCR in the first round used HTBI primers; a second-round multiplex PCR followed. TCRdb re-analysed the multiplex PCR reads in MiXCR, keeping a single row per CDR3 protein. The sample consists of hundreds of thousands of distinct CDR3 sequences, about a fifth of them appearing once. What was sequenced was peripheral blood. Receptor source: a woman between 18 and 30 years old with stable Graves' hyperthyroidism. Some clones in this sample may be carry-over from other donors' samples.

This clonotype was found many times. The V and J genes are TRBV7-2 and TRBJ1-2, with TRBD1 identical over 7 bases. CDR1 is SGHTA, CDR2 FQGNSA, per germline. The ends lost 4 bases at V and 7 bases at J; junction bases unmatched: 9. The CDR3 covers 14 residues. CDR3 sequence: CASSSRTGLAGYTF. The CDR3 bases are TGTGCCAGCAGCTCGAGGACAGGTCTGGCTGGCTACACCTTC.

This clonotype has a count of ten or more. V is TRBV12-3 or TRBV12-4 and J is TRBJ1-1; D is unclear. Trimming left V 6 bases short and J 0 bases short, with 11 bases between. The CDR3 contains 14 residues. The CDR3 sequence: CASRPPDMNTEAFF. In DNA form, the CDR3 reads TGTGCCAGCAGACCCCCAGATATGAACACTGAAGCTTTCTTT.

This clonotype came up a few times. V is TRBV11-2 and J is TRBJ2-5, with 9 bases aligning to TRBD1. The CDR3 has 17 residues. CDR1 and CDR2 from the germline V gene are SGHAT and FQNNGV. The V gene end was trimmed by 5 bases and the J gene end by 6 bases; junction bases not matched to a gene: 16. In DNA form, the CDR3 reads TGTGCCAGCAGCCCCCCCCTCCGGGACAGGGATCCGAAGACCCAGTACTTC. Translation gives CASSPPLRDRDPKTQYF.

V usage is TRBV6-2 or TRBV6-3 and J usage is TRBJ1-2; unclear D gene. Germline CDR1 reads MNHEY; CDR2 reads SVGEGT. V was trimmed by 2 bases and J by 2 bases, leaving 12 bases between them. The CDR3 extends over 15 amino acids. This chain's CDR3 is CASSYRGRYNYGYTF. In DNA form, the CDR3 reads TGTGCCAGCAGTTACAGAGGACGGTACAACTATGGCTACACCTTC.

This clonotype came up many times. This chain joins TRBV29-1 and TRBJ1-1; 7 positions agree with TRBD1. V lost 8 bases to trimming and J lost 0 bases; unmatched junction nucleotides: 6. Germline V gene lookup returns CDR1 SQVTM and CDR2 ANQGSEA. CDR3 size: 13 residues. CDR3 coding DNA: TGCAGCATCACGGGACAGATGAACACTGAAGCTTTCTTT. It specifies CSITGQMNTEAFF.

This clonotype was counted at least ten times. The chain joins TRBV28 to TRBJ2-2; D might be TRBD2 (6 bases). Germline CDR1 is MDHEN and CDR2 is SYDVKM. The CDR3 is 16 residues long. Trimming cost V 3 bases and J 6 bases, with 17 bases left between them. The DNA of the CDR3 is TGTGCCAGCAGTTTCAGAACGGGAGTAGGGTCCGGGGAGCTGTTTTTT. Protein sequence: CASSFRTGVGSGELFF.

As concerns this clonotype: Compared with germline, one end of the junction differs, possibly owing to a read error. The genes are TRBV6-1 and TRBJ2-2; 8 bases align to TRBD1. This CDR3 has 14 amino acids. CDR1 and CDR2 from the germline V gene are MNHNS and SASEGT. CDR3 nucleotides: TGTTCCAGTTTCGGGGCAGGGGGCTTCGGGGAGCTGTTTTTT. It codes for CSSFGAGGFGELFF.

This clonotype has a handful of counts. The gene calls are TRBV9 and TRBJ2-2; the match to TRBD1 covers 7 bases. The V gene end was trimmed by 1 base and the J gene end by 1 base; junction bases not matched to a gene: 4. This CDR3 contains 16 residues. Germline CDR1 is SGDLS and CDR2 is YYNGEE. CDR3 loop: CASSVLGGLNTGELFF. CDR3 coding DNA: TGTGCCAGCAGCGTATTAGGGGGCCTGAACACCGGGGAGCTGTTTTTT.

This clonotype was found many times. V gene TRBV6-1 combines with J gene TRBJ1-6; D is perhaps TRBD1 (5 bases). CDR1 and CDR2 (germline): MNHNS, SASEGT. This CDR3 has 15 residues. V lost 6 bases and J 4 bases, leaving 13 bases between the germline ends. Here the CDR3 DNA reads TGTGCCAGCAGGGCTAGGACACAATATAATTCACCCCTCCACTTT. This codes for CASRARTQYNSPLHF.

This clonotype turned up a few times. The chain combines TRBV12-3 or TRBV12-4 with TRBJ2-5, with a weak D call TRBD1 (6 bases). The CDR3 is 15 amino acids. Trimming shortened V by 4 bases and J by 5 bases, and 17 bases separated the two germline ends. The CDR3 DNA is TGTGCCAGCAGTTCGGGACAAGGAGTAAGTGAGACCCAGTACTTC. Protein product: CASSSGQGVSETQYF.

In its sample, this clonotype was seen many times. The CDR3 sequence: CASSLVAETQYF. CDR3 bases: TGTGCCAGCAGCTTGGTAGCGGAGACCCAGTACTTC. The V call is TRBV7-8, the J call TRBJ2-5; D perhaps matches TRBD2 (5 bases). With 3 bases removed from V and 5 bases from J, the gap between germline ends came to 7 bases. Germline CDR1 is SGHVS and CDR2 is FQNEAQ. There are 12 residues in the CDR3.

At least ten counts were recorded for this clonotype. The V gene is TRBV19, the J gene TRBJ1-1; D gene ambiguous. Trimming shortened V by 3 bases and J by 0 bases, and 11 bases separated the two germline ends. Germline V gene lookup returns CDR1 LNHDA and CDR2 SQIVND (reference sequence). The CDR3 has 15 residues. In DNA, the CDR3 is TGTGCCAGTAGTATGGGCGGACTCATGAACACTGAAGCTTTCTTT. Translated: CASSMGGLMNTEAFF. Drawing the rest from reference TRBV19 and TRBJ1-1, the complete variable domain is DGGITQSPKYLFRKEGQNVTLSCEQNLNHDAMYWYRQDPGQGLRLIYYSQIVNDFQKGDIAEGYSVSREKKESFPLTVTSAQKNPTAFYLCASSMGGLMNTEAFFGQGTRLTVV.

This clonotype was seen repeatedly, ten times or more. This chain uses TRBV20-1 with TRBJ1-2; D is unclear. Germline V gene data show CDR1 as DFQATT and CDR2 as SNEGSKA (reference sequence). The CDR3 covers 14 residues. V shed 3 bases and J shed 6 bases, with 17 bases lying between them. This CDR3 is CSASERAGKNGYTF. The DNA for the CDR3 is TGCAGTGCTAGTGAGAGGGCCGGAAAAAATGGCTACACCTTC.

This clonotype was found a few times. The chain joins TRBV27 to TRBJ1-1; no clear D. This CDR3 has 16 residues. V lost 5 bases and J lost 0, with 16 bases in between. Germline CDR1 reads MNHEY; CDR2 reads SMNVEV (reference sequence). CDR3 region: CASSLDGYYMNTEAFF. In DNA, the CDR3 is TGTGCCAGCAGTCTGGACGGATATTACATGAACACTGAAGCTTTCTTT.

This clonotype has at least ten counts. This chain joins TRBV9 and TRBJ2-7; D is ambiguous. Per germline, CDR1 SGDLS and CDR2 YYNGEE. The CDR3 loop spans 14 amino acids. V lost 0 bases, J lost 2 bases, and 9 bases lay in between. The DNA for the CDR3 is TGTGCCAGCAGCGTAGCGGCTTCGGCCTACGAGCAGTACTTC. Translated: CASSVAASAYEQYF.

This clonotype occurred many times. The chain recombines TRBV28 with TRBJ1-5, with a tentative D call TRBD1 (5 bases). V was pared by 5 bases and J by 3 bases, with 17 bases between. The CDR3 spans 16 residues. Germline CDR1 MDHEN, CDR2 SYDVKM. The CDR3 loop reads CASSPGPRGVNQPQHF. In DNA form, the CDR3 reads TGTGCCAGCAGTCCAGGGCCACGGGGGGTCAATCAGCCCCAGCATTTT.

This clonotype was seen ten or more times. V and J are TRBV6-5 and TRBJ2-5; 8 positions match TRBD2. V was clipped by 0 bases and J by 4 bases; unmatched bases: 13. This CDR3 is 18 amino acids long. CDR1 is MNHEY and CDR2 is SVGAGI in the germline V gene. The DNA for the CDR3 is TGTGCCAGCAGTTACTCGTCTGGGGTAGCGGGGCTGGGAGAGACCCAGTACTTC. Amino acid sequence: CASSYSSGVAGLGETQYF.

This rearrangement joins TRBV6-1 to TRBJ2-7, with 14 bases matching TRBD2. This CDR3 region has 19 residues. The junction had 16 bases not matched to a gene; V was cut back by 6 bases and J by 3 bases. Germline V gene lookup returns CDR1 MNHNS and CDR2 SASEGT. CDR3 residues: CASRPGTSGRTGFGYEQYF. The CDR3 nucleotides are TGTGCCAGCAGACCCGGGACTAGCGGGAGAACGGGGTTTGGCTACGAGCAGTACTTC.

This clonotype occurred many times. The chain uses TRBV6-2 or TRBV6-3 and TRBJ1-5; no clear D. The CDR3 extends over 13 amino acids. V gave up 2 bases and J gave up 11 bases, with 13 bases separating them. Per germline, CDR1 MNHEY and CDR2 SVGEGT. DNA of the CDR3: TGTGCCAGCAGTTACCCAGGCGTTCTTACCCAGCATTTT. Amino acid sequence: CASSYPGVLTQHF.

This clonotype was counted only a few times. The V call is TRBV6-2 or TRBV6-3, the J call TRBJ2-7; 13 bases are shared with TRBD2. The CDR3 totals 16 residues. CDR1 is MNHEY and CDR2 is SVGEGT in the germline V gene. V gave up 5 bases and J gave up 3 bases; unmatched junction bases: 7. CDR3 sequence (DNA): TGTGCCAGCAGTAAACTCGGACTAGCGGGGGACTACGAGCAGTACTTC. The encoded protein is CASSKLGLAGDYEQYF.

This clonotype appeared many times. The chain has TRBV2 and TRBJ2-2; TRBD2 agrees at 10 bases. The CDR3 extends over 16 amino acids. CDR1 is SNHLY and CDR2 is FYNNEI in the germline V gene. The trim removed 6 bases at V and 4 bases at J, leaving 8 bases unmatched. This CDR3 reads CASSLAGASGTGELFF. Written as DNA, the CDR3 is TGTGCCAGCAGCCTAGCGGGGGCTTCGGGCACCGGGGAGCTGTTTTTT. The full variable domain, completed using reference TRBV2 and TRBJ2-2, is EPEVTQTPSHQVTQMGQEVILRCVPISNHLYFYWYRQILGQKVEFLVSFYNNEISEKSEIFDDQFSVERPDGSNFTLKIRSTKLEDSAMYFCASSLAGASGTGELFFGEGSRLTVL.

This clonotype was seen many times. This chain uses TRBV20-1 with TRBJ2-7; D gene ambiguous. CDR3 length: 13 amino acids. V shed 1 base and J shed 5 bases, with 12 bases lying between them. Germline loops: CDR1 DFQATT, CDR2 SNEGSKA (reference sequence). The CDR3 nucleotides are TGCAGTGCTAGAGCTACACAGTTCCACGAGCAGTACTTC. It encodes CSARATQFHEQYF.

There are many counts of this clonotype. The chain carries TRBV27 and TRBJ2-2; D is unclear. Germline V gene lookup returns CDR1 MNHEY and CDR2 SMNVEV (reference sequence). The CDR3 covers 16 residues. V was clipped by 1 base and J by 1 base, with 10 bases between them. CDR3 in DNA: TGTGCCAGCAGTTTATTTAGGGCAGGGAACACCGGGGAGCTGTTTTTT. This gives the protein CASSLFRAGNTGELFF.

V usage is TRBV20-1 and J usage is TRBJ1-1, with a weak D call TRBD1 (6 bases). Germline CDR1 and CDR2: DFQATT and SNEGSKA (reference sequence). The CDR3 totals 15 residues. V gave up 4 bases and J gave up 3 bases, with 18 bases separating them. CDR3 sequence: CSAIPPQGMDTEAFF. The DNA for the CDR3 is TGCAGTGCTATCCCGCCGCAGGGGATGGACACTGAAGCTTTCTTT.

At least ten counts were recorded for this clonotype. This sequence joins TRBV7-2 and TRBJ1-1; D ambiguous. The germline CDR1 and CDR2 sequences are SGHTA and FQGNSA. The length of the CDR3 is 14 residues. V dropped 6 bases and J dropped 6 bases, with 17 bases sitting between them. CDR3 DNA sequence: TGTGCCAGCAGACCCCGGGTGGGGAGCTCTGAAGCTTTCTTT. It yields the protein CASRPRVGSSEAFF.

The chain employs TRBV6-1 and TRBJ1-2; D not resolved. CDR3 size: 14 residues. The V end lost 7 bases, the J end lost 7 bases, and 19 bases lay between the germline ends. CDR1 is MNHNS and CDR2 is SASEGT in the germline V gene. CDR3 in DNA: TGTGCCAGCACCCCCGATTCACCGCCCGCTGGCTACACCTTC. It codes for CASTPDSPPAGYTF.

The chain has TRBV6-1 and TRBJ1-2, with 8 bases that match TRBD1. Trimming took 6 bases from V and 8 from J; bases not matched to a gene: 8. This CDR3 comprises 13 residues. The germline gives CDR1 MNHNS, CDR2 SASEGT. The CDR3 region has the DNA TGTGCCAGCAGACTGGGACAGGCGGGAGGCTACACCTTC. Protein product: CASRLGQAGGYTF.